This section outlines one TCR beta chain sequence together with its context. In the source study's methods: How many nucleated cells were present was estimated from reference gene primer amplification. TCRdb's copy holds only in-frame clones and misses some; the assay was immunoSEQ multiplex PCR. V and J calls and clone size are those listed in that table; D and trimming were worked out from the DNA. The repertoire includes about 68,000 clones, roughly 84% of them detected once, and 8.5% to 10% sits in the top ten. This record belongs to a study of blood T cell repertoires in COVID-19. Germline-derived CDR1 and CDR2 are SGHKS and YYEKEE (reference sequence). V trimming: 5 bases; J trimming: 1 base; junction bases outside the gene matches: 5. The CDR3 is made up of 14 amino acids.

The origin of this receptor is a man in his forties or fifties with active COVID-19. V and J are TRBV5-5 and TRBJ2-7, with 8 bases identical to TRBD1. Input material: peripheral blood. In DNA, the CDR3 is TGTGCCAGCAGGCTTAGACAGGGGTCCTACGAGCAGTACTTC. It yields the protein CASRLRQGSYEQYF.